A single sample is the source of the 13 T cell receptor beta chains below, sequenced in a study of blood T cell repertoires in COVID-19. Method: immunoSEQ multiplex PCR; TCRdb's copy keeps in-frame clones and lacks some. The sample has about 270,000 clones, approximately 86% seen once. The sample was peripheral blood. These receptors came from an older woman who had recovered from COVID-19.

The chain has TRBV20-1 and TRBJ1-2; D call uncertain. V shed 3 bases and J shed 0 bases, with 8 bases lying between them. The CDR3 totals 13 residues. Germline lookup yields CDR1 DFQATT and CDR2 SNEGSKA (reference sequence). In DNA, the CDR3 is TGCAGTGCTAGTGCGGTCACTAACTATGGCTACACCTTC. It is translated as CSASAVTNYGYTF.

J is TRBJ1-1 and V is TRBV11-3; weak D call: TRBD1 (6 bases). Germline CDR1 is SGHNT and CDR2 is YENEEA. This CDR3 contains 14 residues. V shed 2 bases and J shed 7 bases, with 14 bases lying between them. CDR3 sequence (DNA): TGTGCCAGCAGCTTAAACAGGGATAGGGGTGAAGCTTTCTTT. Translation: CASSLNRDRGEAFF. Using reference TRBV11-3 and TRBJ1-1 for the parts outside the CDR3, the full variable domain is EAGVVQSPRYKIIEKKQPVAFWCNPISGHNTLYWYLQNLGQGPELLIRYENEEAVDDSQLPKDRFSAERLKGVDSTLKIQPAELGDSAVYLCASSLNRDRGEAFFGQGTRLTVV.

The chain is built from TRBV29-1 and TRBJ2-7; 7 bases line up with TRBD1. This CDR3 contains 14 residues. Germline V gene sequence: CDR1 SQVTM, CDR2 ANQGSEA. The V and J ends lost 4 bases and 2 bases, in that order; junction bases with no gene match: 8. For the CDR3, the DNA is TGCAGCGTTGTTCAACAGGGGCGACCCTACGAGCAGTACTTC. This sequence encodes CSVVQQGRPYEQYF.

This clone has a handful of counts. The V and J genes are TRBV18 and TRBJ2-7; possible D gene TRBD2, 6 bases. Germline CDR1 is KGHSH and CDR2 is LQKENI. The V gene lost 5 bases and the J gene lost 10 bases, with 21 bases spanning the gap. The CDR3 length is 14 residues. This CDR3 is CASSSGLAKSPQYF. The CDR3 nucleotides read TGTGCCAGCTCATCGGGACTGGCAAAGTCCCCTCAGTACTTC.

The CDR3 DNA sequence: TGCGCCAGCAGCTCAAACTTAGCGGGGGGAGGTGATACGCAGTATTTT. Translation: CASSSNLAGGGDTQYF. The chain joins TRBV5-1 to TRBJ2-3, with 10 bases that match TRBD2. CDR3 length equals 16 residues. The J segment lost 6 bases and the V segment lost 3 bases, leaving 10 bases of the junction unmatched. Germline values: CDR1 SGHRS, CDR2 YFSETQ. Looking up the rest from reference TRBV5-1 and TRBJ2-3 gives the full variable domain: KAGVTQTPRYLIKTRGQQVTLSCSPISGHRSVSWYQQTPGQGLQFLFEYFSETQRNKGNFPGRFSGRQFSNSRSEMNVSTLELGDSALYLCASSSNLAGGGDTQYFGPGTRLTVL.

Regarding this clone: The junction departs from germline at one end; a sequencing error may be responsible. The CDR3 spells CASSIRTGTPHF. For the CDR3, the DNA is TGTGCCAGCAGTATCCGGACAGGAACGCCACATTTT. The J gene is TRBJ2-3, the V gene TRBV6-5; the match to TRBD1 covers 7 bases. The germline V gene has CDR1 MNHEY and CDR2 SVGAGI. The CDR3 consists of 12 residues.

Only one count was recorded for this clone. The chain employs TRBV10-3 and TRBJ2-7; D is possibly TRBD2 (6 bases). Germline V gene lookup returns CDR1 ENHRY and CDR2 SYGVKD. V gave up 8 bases and J gave up 2 bases, with 16 bases separating them. CDR3 length: 14 residues. The CDR3 region is CAIRGKDGTYEQYF. The CDR3 region has the DNA TGTGCCATCCGCGGGAAGGACGGAACCTACGAGCAGTACTTC.

The chain is built from TRBV5-1 and TRBJ1-6; TRBD1 matches at 7 bases. The CDR3 contains 15 residues. Germline trimming cut 3 bases from V and 8 bases from J; bases unmatched to any gene: 8. Germline V lookup: CDR1 SGHRS, CDR2 YFSETQ. CDR3: CASSSQGDGDSPLHF. In DNA form, the CDR3 reads TGCGCCAGCAGCTCCCAGGGGGATGGGGATTCACCCCTCCACTTT.

The V and J genes are TRBV4-2 and TRBJ2-3; 11 bases map to TRBD2. CDR3 length equals 15 residues. Trimming removed 6 bases from V and 3 bases from J; junction bases left unmatched: 5. Germline V gene lookup returns CDR1 LGHNA and CDR2 YNFKEQ. The CDR3 spells CASRIASGGTDTQYF. In nucleotides, the CDR3 is TGTGCCAGCAGAATAGCTAGCGGGGGGACAGATACGCAGTATTTT.

This rearrangement joins TRBV18 to TRBJ2-5; 10 bases are a match to TRBD2. V was pared by 3 bases and J by 5 bases, with 9 bases of the junction left unmatched. There are 16 residues in the CDR3. The germline CDR1 and CDR2 sequences are KGHSH and LQKENI. CDR3 in DNA: TGTGCCAGCTCACCCCCGAGCGGGGGGGTTCGGGAGACCCAGTACTTC. Translation: CASSPPSGGVRETQYF.

This chain connects TRBV3-1 (or the pseudogene TRBV3-2) to TRBJ1-1; 10 bases are a match to TRBD1. V was clipped by 3 bases and J by 5 bases; unmatched bases: 3. The CDR3 has 14 residues. The germline CDR1 and CDR2 sequences are LGHDT and YNNKEL (reference sequence). CDR3 coding DNA: TGTGCCAGCAGCCACGAGGGACAGGGGACTGAAGCTTTCTTT. Translating gives CASSHEGQGTEAFF.

The CDR3 DNA is TGTGCCAGCAGCCAGGCCCTGAGGGCTAGCGGGGACCTCCAAGAGACCCAGTACTTC. Its protein product is CASSQALRASGDLQETQYF. This sequence joins TRBV4-2 and TRBJ2-5, with 9 bases that match TRBD2. In germline, CDR1 is LGHNA, CDR2 YNFKEQ. J gave up 1 base and V 3 bases, and 15 bases lay outside the gene matches. CDR3 length: 19 amino acids.

This chain uses TRBV18 with TRBJ2-2; 10 bases map to TRBD1. Germline loops: CDR1 KGHSH, CDR2 LQKENI. The CDR3 length is 16 residues. V was clipped by 8 bases and J by 6 bases; unmatched bases: 12. The CDR3 DNA reads as TGTGCCAGCGCCGACAGGGGGCGCGAGTTTTCCGGGGAGCTGTTTTTT. This encodes CASADRGREFSGELFF.